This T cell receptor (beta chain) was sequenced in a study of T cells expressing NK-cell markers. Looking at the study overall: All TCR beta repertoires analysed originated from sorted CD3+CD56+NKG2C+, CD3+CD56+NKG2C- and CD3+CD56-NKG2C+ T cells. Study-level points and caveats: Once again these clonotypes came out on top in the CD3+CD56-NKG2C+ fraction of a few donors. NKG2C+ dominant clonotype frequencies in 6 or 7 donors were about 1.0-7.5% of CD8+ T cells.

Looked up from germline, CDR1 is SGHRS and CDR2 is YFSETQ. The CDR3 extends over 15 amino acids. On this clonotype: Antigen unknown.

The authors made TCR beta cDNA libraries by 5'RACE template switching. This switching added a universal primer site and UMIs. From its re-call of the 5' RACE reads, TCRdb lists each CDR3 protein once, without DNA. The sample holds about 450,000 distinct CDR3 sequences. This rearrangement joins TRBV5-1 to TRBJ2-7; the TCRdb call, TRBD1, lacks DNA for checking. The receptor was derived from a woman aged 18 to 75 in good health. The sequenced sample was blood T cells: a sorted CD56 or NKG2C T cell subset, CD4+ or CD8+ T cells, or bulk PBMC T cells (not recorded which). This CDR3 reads CASSPTTDSPYEQYF.